The 21 T cell receptor beta chains in this list originate from one sample, sequenced in a study of monozygotic twins with inflammatory bowel disease. TCRdb reanalyzed the 5' RACE reads and collapses them to one entry per CDR3 protein, without DNA. The data include about 450,000 distinct CDR3 sequences; the top ten clones carry about 2.6%. The specimen was blood. The receptors were gathered from a human donor with ulcerative colitis or Crohn's disease, or a healthy co-twin of an affected twin (not recorded which).

V is TRBV9 and J is TRBJ1-5; TCRdb's D call of TRBD1 is untestable without DNA. CDR3 length: 15 residues. Germline V CDR1 and CDR2: SGDLS, YYNGEE. The CDR3 spells CASSVGGATNQPQHF.

The rearrangement uses TRBV6-1 and TRBJ1-5; TCRdb indicates TRBD1, and absent DNA this call remains unverified. This CDR3 spans 13 amino acids. Germline V gene lookup returns CDR1 MNHNS and CDR2 SASEGT. The CDR3 sequence is CASRTTTDQPQHF.

The chain carries TRBV29-1 and TRBJ2-5. The CDR3 covers 16 residues. In germline, CDR1 is SQVTM, CDR2 ANQGSEA. The CDR3 is CSVNPDALGWEETQYF.

This chain uses TRBV6-1 with TRBJ1-2; TCRdb indicates TRBD1, and absent DNA this call remains unverified. CDR3 length equals 16 residues. CDR1 is MNHNS, CDR2 SASEGT, per germline. This CDR3 is CASSDLTRGTNYGYTF.

The chain links TRBV20-1 to TRBJ1-3; TCRdb selects TRBD1, and the lack of DNA leaves this call unchecked. Germline assignment: CDR1 DFQATT and CDR2 SNEGSKA (reference sequence). The CDR3 has 13 residues. The CDR3 sequence is CSFSGGTGNTIYF.

The V call is TRBV4-1, the J call TRBJ2-1. The germline V gene has CDR1 MGHRA and CDR2 YSYEKL. CDR3 length equals 12 residues. CDR3 in amino acids: CASSPGSSEQFF.

The genes are TRBV7-2 and TRBJ2-4; TCRdb proposes TRBD1, but this gene call is untestable without DNA. CDR1 and CDR2 from the germline V gene are SGHTA and FQGNSA. This CDR3 contains 16 residues. CDR3: CASSLVEGGAKNIQYF.

CDR3: CASSPRDRYNEQFF. V gene TRBV7-9 combines with J gene TRBJ2-1; the TRBD1 assignment by TCRdb is unverifiable without DNA. Per germline, CDR1 SEHNR and CDR2 FQNEAQ (reference sequence). This CDR3 contains 14 residues.

V is TRBV12-3 or TRBV12-4 and J is TRBJ2-1; without DNA, the TCRdb call of TRBD2 cannot be checked. The CDR3 consists of 15 residues. The chain's CDR3 is CASSSPRTLHNEQFF.

The V and J genes are TRBV7-2 and TRBJ1-6; the TCRdb D gene call, TRBD1, has no DNA to confirm it. There are 15 residues in the CDR3. In germline, CDR1 is SGHTA, CDR2 FQGNSA. CDR3 loop: CASSTGQGLYSPLHF.

The rearrangement uses TRBV7-2 and TRBJ2-2; the TCRdb D gene call, TRBD1, has no DNA to confirm it. The V gene's germline CDR1 is SGHTA and CDR2 FQGNSA. The CDR3 spans 16 residues. The CDR3 is CASSSYRGNSAGELFF.

The chain joins TRBV7-9 to TRBJ2-2. CDR3 size: 17 residues. The germline gives CDR1 SEHNR, CDR2 FQNEAQ (reference sequence). The CDR3 spells CASSSRDKVSDTGELFF.

The chain recombines TRBV12-3 or TRBV12-4 with TRBJ2-3. The CDR3 runs to 15 residues. The CDR3 region is CASSSRTADSYTQYF.

This rearrangement joins TRBV7-9 to TRBJ1-4; TCRdb returns TRBD1, unconfirmable since there is no DNA. In germline, CDR1 is SEHNR, CDR2 FQNEAQ (reference sequence). The CDR3 has 15 amino acids. The CDR3 protein is CASNHPGTVNEKLFF.

The V call is TRBV6-1, the J call TRBJ2-2. Per germline, CDR1 MNHNS and CDR2 SASEGT. The CDR3 has 16 residues. The CDR3 loop is CASSRTYGANTGELFF.

This chain uses TRBV18 with TRBJ2-2. Per the germline V gene, CDR1 is KGHSH and CDR2 is LQKENI. This CDR3 is 13 amino acids long. The CDR3 loop reads CASSPLFTGELFF.

V usage is TRBV6-2 or TRBV6-3 and J usage is TRBJ2-3; TCRdb names TRBD2, which stays unverified in the absence of DNA. Germline lookup yields CDR1 MNHEY and CDR2 SVGEGT. The CDR3 extends over 15 amino acids. CDR3 region: CASSKTSGRTDTQYF.

CDR3 amino acids: CASSYSSGRAVDTQYF. The rearrangement links TRBV7-9 to TRBJ2-3; TCRdb returns TRBD2, unconfirmable since there is no DNA. Germline V lookup: CDR1 SEHNR, CDR2 FQNEAQ (reference sequence). This CDR3 is built from 16 residues.

The chain's CDR3 is CATSRGGDSLPYEQYF. The chain uses TRBV15 and TRBJ2-7; TCRdb selects TRBD1, and the lack of DNA leaves this call unchecked. CDR1 is LNHNV, CDR2 YYDKDF, per germline (reference sequence). The CDR3 spans 16 residues. Full variable domain (rest looked up from reference TRBV15 and TRBJ2-7): DAMVIQNPRYQVTQFGKPVTLSCSQTLNHNVMYWYQQKSSQAPKLLFHYYDKDFNNEADTPDNFQSRRPNTSFCFLDIRSPGLGDTAMYLCATSRGGDSLPYEQYFGPGTRLTVT.

The chain has TRBV5-1 and TRBJ2-2; TCRdb names TRBD1, which stays unverified in the absence of DNA. CDR1 is SGHRS, CDR2 YFSETQ, per germline. The CDR3 contains 15 residues. The CDR3 loop is CATQSLTGSTGELFF.

The chain uses TRBV7-2 and TRBJ1-2; the TCRdb D gene call, TRBD1, has no DNA to confirm it. CDR3 length: 13 residues. Germline CDR1 is SGHTA and CDR2 is FQGNSA. Here the CDR3 reads CASNPGTYYGYTF.